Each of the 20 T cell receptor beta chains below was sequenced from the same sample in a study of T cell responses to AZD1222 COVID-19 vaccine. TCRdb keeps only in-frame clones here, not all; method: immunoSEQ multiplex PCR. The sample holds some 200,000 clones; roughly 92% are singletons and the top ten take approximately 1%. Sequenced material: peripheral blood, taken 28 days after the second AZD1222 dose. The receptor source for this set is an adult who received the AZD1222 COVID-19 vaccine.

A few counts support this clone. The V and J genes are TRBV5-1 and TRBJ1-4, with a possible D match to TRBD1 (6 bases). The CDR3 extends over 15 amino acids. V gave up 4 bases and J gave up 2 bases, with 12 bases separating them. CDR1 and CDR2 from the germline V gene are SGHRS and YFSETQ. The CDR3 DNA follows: TGCGCCAGCAGCACAGGGACGCGGACTAATGAAAAACTGTTTTTT. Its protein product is CASSTGTRTNEKLFF.

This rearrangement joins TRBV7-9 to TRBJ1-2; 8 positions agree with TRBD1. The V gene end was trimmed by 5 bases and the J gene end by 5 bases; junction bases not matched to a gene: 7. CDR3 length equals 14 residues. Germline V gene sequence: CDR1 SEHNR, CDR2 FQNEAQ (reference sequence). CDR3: CASSGSGQDYGYTF. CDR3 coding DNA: TGTGCCAGCAGCGGATCGGGACAGGATTATGGCTACACCTTC.

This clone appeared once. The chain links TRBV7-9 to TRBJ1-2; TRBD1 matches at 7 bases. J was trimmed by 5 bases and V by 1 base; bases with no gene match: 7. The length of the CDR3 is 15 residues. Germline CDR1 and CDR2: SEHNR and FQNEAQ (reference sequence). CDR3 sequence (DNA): TGTGCCAGCAGCTTAGGGGGCGGACAGGATTATGGCTACACCTTC. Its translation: CASSLGGGQDYGYTF.

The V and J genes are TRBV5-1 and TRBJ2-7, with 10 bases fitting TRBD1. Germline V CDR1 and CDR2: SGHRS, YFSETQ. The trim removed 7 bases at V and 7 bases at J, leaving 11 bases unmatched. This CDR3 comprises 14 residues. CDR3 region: CASSLGQGNFEQYF. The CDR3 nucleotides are TGCGCCAGCTCCTTGGGACAGGGGAATTTTGAGCAGTACTTC.

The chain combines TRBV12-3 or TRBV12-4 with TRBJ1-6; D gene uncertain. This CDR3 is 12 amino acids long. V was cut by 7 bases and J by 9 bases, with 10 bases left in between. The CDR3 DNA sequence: TGTGCCAGCACCACAAATCGTTCACCCCTCCACTTT. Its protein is CASTTNRSPLHF.

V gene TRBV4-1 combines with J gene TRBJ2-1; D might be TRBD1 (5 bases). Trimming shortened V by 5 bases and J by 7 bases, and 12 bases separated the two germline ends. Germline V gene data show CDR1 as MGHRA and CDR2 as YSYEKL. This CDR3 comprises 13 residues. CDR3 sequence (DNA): TGCGCCAGCAGCGCTCCGACAGAAAATGAGCAGTTCTTC. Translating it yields CASSAPTENEQFF.

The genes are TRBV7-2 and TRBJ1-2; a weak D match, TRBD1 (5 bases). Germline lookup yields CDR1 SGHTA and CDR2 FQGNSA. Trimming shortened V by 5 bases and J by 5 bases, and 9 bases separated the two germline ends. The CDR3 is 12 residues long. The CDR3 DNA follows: TGTGCCAGCAGCGCCGGGGCTTATGGCTACACCTTC. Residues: CASSAGAYGYTF.

CDR3 residues: CASSRTGTGSSYNEQFF. CDR3 bases: TGTGCCAGTAGTAGAACCGGGACTGGCAGCTCCTACAATGAGCAGTTCTTC. The chain carries TRBV19 and TRBJ2-1; TRBD2 might be the D (6 bases). The ends were cut back, 4 bases at V and 0 bases at J, with 16 bases in the middle. CDR1 LNHDA and CDR2 SQIVND come from the germline V gene (reference sequence). The CDR3 consists of 17 residues.

The CDR3 spells CASRIKQGNSYEQYF. CDR3 nucleotides: TGTGCCAGCAGGATCAAACAGGGAAACTCCTACGAGCAGTACTTC. The chain employs TRBV11-3 and TRBJ2-7; D may be TRBD1 (6 bases). V was clipped by 6 bases and J by 0 bases, with 15 bases between them. The CDR3 runs to 15 residues. Germline V gene data show CDR1 as SGHNT and CDR2 as YENEEA. The full variable domain, rest sourced from reference TRBV11-3 and TRBJ2-7, is EAGVVQSPRYKIIEKKQPVAFWCNPISGHNTLYWYLQNLGQGPELLIRYENEEAVDDSQLPKDRFSAERLKGVDSTLKIQPAELGDSAVYLCASRIKQGNSYEQYFGPGTRLTVT.

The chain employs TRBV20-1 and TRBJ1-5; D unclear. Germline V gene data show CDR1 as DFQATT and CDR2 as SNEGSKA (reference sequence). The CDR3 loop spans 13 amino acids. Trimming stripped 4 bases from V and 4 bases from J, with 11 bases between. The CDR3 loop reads CSAIEQGNQPQHF. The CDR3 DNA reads TGCAGTGCTATTGAGCAAGGGAATCAGCCCCAGCATTTT.

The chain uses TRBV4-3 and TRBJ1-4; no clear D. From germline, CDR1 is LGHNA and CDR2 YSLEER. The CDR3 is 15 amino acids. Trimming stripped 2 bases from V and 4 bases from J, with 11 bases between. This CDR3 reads CASSQTLNGNEKLFF. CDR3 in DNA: TGCGCCAGCAGCCAAACTTTGAACGGTAATGAAAAACTGTTTTTT.

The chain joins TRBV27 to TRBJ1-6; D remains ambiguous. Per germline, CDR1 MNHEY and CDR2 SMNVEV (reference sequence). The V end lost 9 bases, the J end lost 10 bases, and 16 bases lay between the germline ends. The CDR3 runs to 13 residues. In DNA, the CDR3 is TGTGCCAGTACGCCGAACAGCTACTCACCCCTCCACTTT. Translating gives CASTPNSYSPLHF.

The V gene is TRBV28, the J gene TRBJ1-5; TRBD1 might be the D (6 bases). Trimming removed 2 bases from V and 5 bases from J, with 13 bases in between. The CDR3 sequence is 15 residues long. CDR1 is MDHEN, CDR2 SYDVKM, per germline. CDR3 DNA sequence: TGTGCCAGCAGTTTAGGGGGCGGGGGCTATCAGCCCCAGCATTTT. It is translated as CASSLGGGGYQPQHF.

The CDR3 bases are TGTGCCAGCAGTTACCGCTCAGGGAACCCCTACAATGAGCAGTTCTTC. This codes for CASSYRSGNPYNEQFF. The rearrangement joins TRBV6-2 or TRBV6-3 to TRBJ2-1, with D possibly being TRBD1 (5 bases). The CDR3 extends over 16 amino acids. V lost 2 bases and J lost 2, with 13 bases in between. Germline V gene data show CDR1 as MNHEY and CDR2 as SVGEGT.

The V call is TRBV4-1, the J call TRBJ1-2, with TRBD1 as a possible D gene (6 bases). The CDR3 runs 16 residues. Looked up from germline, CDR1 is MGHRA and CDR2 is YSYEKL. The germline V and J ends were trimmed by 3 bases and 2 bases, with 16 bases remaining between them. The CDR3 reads CASSQVTGRGNYGYTF. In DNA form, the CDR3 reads TGCGCCAGCAGCCAGGTAACAGGGAGGGGAAACTATGGCTACACCTTC.

CDR3 residues: CAISPFQGSGYTF. The CDR3 DNA reads TGTGCCATCTCCCCTTTTCAGGGGAGTGGCTACACCTTC. The rearrangement joins TRBV28 to TRBJ1-2; D might be TRBD1 (6 bases). Germline V CDR1 and CDR2: MDHEN, SYDVKM. The V end lost 10 bases, the J end lost 7 bases, and 19 bases lay between the germline ends. The CDR3 extends over 13 amino acids.

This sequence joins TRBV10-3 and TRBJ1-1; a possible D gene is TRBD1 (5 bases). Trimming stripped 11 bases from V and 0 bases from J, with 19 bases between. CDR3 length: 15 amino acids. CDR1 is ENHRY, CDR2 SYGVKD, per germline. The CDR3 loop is CAGWGNRPMNTEAFF. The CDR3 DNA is TGTGCCGGATGGGGGAACAGGCCTATGAACACTGAAGCTTTCTTT.

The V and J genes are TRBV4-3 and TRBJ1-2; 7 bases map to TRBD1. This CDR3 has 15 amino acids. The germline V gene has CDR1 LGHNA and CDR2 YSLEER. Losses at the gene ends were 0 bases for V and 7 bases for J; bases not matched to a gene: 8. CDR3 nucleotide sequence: TGCGCCAGCAGCCAAGAAGGACAGGTGGTGAGTGGCTACACCTTC. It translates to CASSQEGQVVSGYTF.

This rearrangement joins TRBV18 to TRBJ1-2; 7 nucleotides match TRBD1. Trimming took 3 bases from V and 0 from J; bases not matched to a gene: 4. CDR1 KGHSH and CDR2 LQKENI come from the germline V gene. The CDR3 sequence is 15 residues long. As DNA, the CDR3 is TGTGCCAGCTCACCCGCAGGGACAGCTAACTATGGCTACACCTTC. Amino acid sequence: CASSPAGTANYGYTF.

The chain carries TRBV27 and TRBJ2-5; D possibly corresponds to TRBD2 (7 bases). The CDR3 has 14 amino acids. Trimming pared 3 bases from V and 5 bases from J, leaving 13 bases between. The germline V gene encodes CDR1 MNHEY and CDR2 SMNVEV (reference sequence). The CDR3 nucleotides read TGTGCCAGCAGTTTGGCGCGGGGGCGGGAGACCCAGTACTTC. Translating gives CASSLARGRETQYF.